This record covers a single T cell receptor (beta chain). This clone turned up a few times. Its antigen is not yet known. Base qualities are not at hand, and no much larger clone is one base apart. The entry originates in a study of blood T cell repertoires in COVID-19 (dated by TCRdb to 2020 to 2021). General notes on the study: Collaborator samples came from the United States, Italy and Spain and covered acute and convalescent phases of COVID-19. The repertoires were released in a freely available public database meant as a resource for research on the immune response to SARS-CoV-2. The prospective study material was composed of cDNA or gDNA derived from T cells, B-cell-depleted T cells, or PBMCs. The sample metadata nearly always contained a de-identified subject ID, COVID-19 status, age in years and sex. Samples were obtained from the ongoing ImmuneRACE study (first 160 participants) and from over a thousand subjects provided by 6 global collaborators. The dataset comprised deeply sampled blood TCRbeta repertoires from subjects exposed to, actively infected with, or recovered from COVID-19. Where available, HLA class I and class II types were taken from metadata supplied by the sample provider and were not determined by assay-based typing. What the authors observed across the whole study: The amount of clinical and demographic metadata varied by source and participant and was provided uncurated.

TCRbeta CDR3 regions were amplified from genomic DNA using the immunoSEQ Assay, a bias-controlled multiplex PCR. The original pipeline was this. The number of nucleated cells in each sample was estimated from the amplification of reference gene primers within the assay. To quantify the absolute abundance of each unique TCRbeta CDR3 rearrangement, sequence reads were collapsed and filtered. For each sample, productive Simpson clonality was calculated by taking the square root of Simpson's diversity index across productive rearrangements. Drawn from immuneACCESS, this table holds only the in-frame rearrangements with V and J called that TCRdb kept. Clones are partly lost; checked studies trace under half to an unresolved V gene and leave the rest unexplained. The DNA gave D and trimming, while V, J and clone size come from that table. The sample contains approximately 150,000 clones, about 84% of them found a single time. About 5% of the sample rests with the top ten.

Participants in the prospective study were aged roughly 18 to 89 years, lived in 20 to 25 United States geographic areas, and enrolled through a virtual design. In the prospective study, cohorts were assigned on the basis of participant-reported clinical history obtained from a screening survey and a study questionnaire. Mobile phlebotomists in the prospective study collected whole blood, serum and a nasopharyngeal or oropharyngeal swab from every participant. Additional blood draws and questionnaires over a 2-month period could optionally be provided by prospective study participants. Before DNA extraction, blood samples from the prospective study were shipped at room temperature or frozen. The sequencing input was PBMCs or T cells enriched from blood (not recorded which). This receptor was identified in a woman in her 40s with acute COVID-19.

The CDR3 region has the sequence CASSYSGRANTEAFF. The DNA is TGTGCCAGCAGTTACTCTGGCAGGGCGAACACTGAAGCTTTCTTT. Here the chain combines TRBV6-5 and TRBJ1-1, and perhaps TRBD1 as D gene, on 5 matching bases. From the cysteine up to the phenylalanine, the CDR3 has a length of 15 residues. Only the CDR3 region is kept as DNA, spanning 45 bases read in frame from base 1. CDR1 and CDR2, looked up from the germline V gene, are MNHEY and SVGAGI. V is cut by 0 bases and J by 1 base, and the space between the germline ends is 9 bases.